This T cell receptor (beta chain) stems from a study of shared T cell receptors in the human thymus. Produced via immunoSEQ multiplex PCR; TCRdb's table is partial and in-frame only. The sample has 500,000 to 750,000 clones, roughly 90% seen once. This CDR3 is built from 11 residues. The same sample was also used in a study of human thymus T cells. This second study notes: Donors consisted of healthy Finnish infants (having corrective surgery for congenital heart defects). Resections from corrective heart surgery supplied the thymus tissue. Blood and thymic repertoires both appeared biased in V and J gene usage.

The chain employs TRBV21-1 and TRBJ2-5; TRBD2 reflects the table's D call only, with no check against the DNA. TRBV21-1 is assigned pseudogene status. What was sequenced was thymocytes. The sequence came from a boy in the first two years of life with a congenital heart defect. CDR3 residues: CASSTQETQYF. DNA for the CDR3: TGTGCCAGCAGCACGCAAGAGACCCAGTACTTC.